This entry lists 14 T cell receptor beta chains sequenced from one sample in a study of cytomegalovirus exposure and HLA in healthy donors. The primer mix had 60 Vbeta and 13 Jbeta primers. Clones were read by immunoSEQ multiplex PCR, and TCRdb kept only the in-frame ones, dropping some. The table lists about 56,000 clones, around 83% of them singletons. What was sequenced was PBMCs. All receptors derive from a man aged 35-49 years in good health and CMV-seronegative.

This chain connects TRBV5-1 to TRBJ2-1, with a possible D match to TRBD2 (7 bases). The CDR3 is made up of 14 amino acids. The V end was cut by 0 bases, the J end by 7 bases, with 11 bases between. Germline V lookup: CDR1 SGHRS, CDR2 YFSETQ. The CDR3 DNA sequence: TGCGCCAGCAGCTTGGGCAAGGGGGGGAATGAGCAGTTCTTC. This translates into CASSLGKGGNEQFF.

The chain has TRBV5-4 and TRBJ1-3; no clear D gene. V lost 0 bases to trimming and J lost 6 bases, with 7 bases between them. CDR1 SGHNT and CDR2 YYREEE come from the germline V gene (reference sequence). This CDR3 spans 13 amino acids. DNA for the CDR3: TGTGCCAGCAGCTTGGTAGCTGAAAACACCATATATTTT. Amino acid sequence: CASSLVAENTIYF.

The V gene is TRBV15, the J gene TRBJ2-7; 7 bases match TRBD1. The CDR3 sequence is 14 residues long. Germline CDR1 LNHNV, CDR2 YYDKDF (reference sequence). J gave up 7 bases and V 0 bases, and 6 bases lay outside the gene matches. The CDR3 here is CATSRDPSRGEQYV. The CDR3 DNA reads TGTGCCACCAGCAGAGACCCCTCCAGGGGGGAGCAGTACGTC.

CDR3 in DNA: TGTGCCTGGAGTCGGAGCGGGGGCTACGAGCAGTACTTC. This translates into CAWSRSGGYEQYF. The chain links TRBV30 to TRBJ2-7, with 8 bases matching TRBD2. CDR1 is GTSNPN and CDR2 is SVGIG in the germline V gene (reference sequence). There are 13 residues in the CDR3. Trimming removed 2 bases from V and 3 bases from J; junction bases left unmatched: 3.

The rearrangement links TRBV18 to TRBJ1-2, with 9 nucleotides matching TRBD1. CDR1 is KGHSH and CDR2 is LQKENI in the germline V gene. V was clipped by 3 bases and J by 0 bases; unmatched bases: 11. The CDR3 has 18 amino acids. For the CDR3, the DNA is TGTGCCAGCTCACCGGCCTCGGACAGGGGAAGGGCTAACTATGGCTACACCTTC. Translated: CASSPASDRGRANYGYTF.

This chain uses TRBV5-1 with TRBJ2-2, with D possibly being TRBD1 (6 bases). The germline CDR1 and CDR2 sequences are SGHRS and YFSETQ. Trimming stripped 4 bases from V and 5 bases from J, with 9 bases between. This CDR3 has 13 amino acids. CDR3 coding DNA: TGCGCCAGCAGCGTTACAGGGACCGGGGAGCTGTTTTTT. Its translation is CASSVTGTGELFF.

The genes are TRBV7-6 and TRBJ1-1, with a possible D match to TRBD1 (5 bases). The V and J ends lost 5 bases and 6 bases respectively, with 16 bases between them. This CDR3 comprises 14 residues. Looked up from germline, CDR1 is SGHVS and CDR2 is FNYEAQ. CDR3 DNA: TGTGCCAGCAGCCCATCCAGGGTCTACGCTGAAGCTTTCTTT. Residues: CASSPSRVYAEAFF. The whole variable domain, filled in from reference TRBV7-6 and TRBJ1-1, reads GAGVSQSPRYKVTKRGQDVALRCDPISGHVSLYWYRQALGQGPEFLTYFNYEAQQDKSGLPNDRFSAERPEGSISTLTIQRTEQRDSAMYRCASSPSRVYAEAFFGQGTRLTVV.

This CDR3 reads CASSALAGGPGELFF. In nucleotides, the CDR3 is TGTGCCAGTAGTGCGTTAGCGGGGGGGCCCGGGGAGCTGTTTTTT. The chain is built from TRBV19 and TRBJ2-2; 11 bases align to TRBD2. V lost 5 bases, J lost 6 bases, and 5 bases stayed unmatched. Per the germline V gene, CDR1 is LNHDA and CDR2 is SQIVND (reference sequence). This CDR3 contains 15 residues.

The chain is built from TRBV4-3 and TRBJ2-2, with TRBD2 as a possible D gene (7 bases). CDR3 size: 16 residues. Trimming pared 4 bases from V and 3 bases from J, leaving 15 bases between. Germline V gene lookup returns CDR1 LGHNA and CDR2 YSLEER. The CDR3 spells CASSPSAGAYTGELFF. DNA for the CDR3: TGCGCCAGCAGCCCCTCTGCGGGGGCCTACACCGGGGAGCTGTTTTTT.

The V and J genes are TRBV7-8 and TRBJ2-1; TRBD2 matches at 11 bases. Trimming at V came to 5 bases and at J to 0 bases, leaving 3 bases not matched to a gene. The CDR3 spans 16 residues. The germline gives CDR1 SGHVS, CDR2 FQNEAQ. The CDR3 DNA follows: TGTGCCAGCAGCCTTAGCGGGGGGGTCTCCTACAATGAGCAGTTCTTC. Its translation is CASSLSGGVSYNEQFF. Looking up the rest from reference TRBV7-8 and TRBJ2-1 gives the full variable domain: GAGVSQSPRYKVAKRGQDVALRCDPISGHVSLFWYQQALGQGPEFLTYFQNEAQLDKSGLPSDRFFAERPEGSVSTLKIQRTQQEDSAVYLCASSLSGGVSYNEQFFGPGTRLTVL.

This rearrangement joins TRBV30 to TRBJ2-3, with TRBD2 matching over 14 bases. V lost 8 bases, J lost 3 bases, and 7 bases stayed unmatched. CDR3 length equals 15 residues. The germline CDR1 and CDR2 sequences are GTSNPN and SVGIG (reference sequence). The CDR3 sequence: CARTTSGGVTDTQYF. In nucleotides, the CDR3 is TGTGCCCGCACGACTAGCGGGGGGGTTACAGATACGCAGTATTTT.

The chain carries TRBV9 and TRBJ2-1; D perhaps matches TRBD2 (7 bases). Germline CDR1 SGDLS, CDR2 YYNGEE. Trimming removed 3 bases from V and 4 bases from J, with 14 bases in between. The CDR3 is 15 residues long. The CDR3 region is CASSAGGQEYNEQFF. The DNA of the CDR3 is TGTGCCAGCAGCGCGGGGGGCCAGGAATACAATGAGCAGTTCTTC. Full variable domain (outside the CDR3, taken from reference TRBV9 and TRBJ2-1): DSGVTQTPKHLITATGQRVTLRCSPRSGDLSVYWYQQSLDQGLQFLIQYYNGEERAKGNILERFSAQQFPDLHSELNLSSLELGDSALYFCASSAGGQEYNEQFFGPGTRLTVL.

The V and J genes are TRBV5-4 and TRBJ2-3; TRBD1 matches at 7 bases. The V gene end was trimmed by 4 bases and the J gene end by 0 bases; junction bases not matched to a gene: 5. The CDR3 extends over 15 amino acids. Germline CDR1 SGHNT, CDR2 YYREEE (reference sequence). As DNA, the CDR3 is TGTGCCAGCAGCCGAGAGGGGGCTAGCACAGATACGCAGTATTTT. As protein: CASSREGASTDTQYF.

The rearrangement uses TRBV11-3 and TRBJ2-5; D not certain. Germline V CDR1 and CDR2: SGHNT, YENEEA. The V end was cut by 0 bases, the J end by 0 bases, with 8 bases between. The CDR3 totals 15 residues. CDR3 bases: TGTGCCAGCAGCTTAGATCTGTCGGACCAAGAGACCCAGTACTTC. Protein product: CASSLDLSDQETQYF.